This T cell receptor beta chain came from a study of T cell responses to AZD1222 COVID-19 vaccine. Study information: Analysis merged second doses at about 4 or about 12 weeks.

Deletions cut 3 bases from V and 5 bases from J, with 10 bases between. The germline CDR1 and CDR2 sequences are MNHEY and SMNVEV (reference sequence). CDR3 size: 13 residues. The data were produced by immunoSEQ multiplex PCR, yet TCRdb's version contains in-frame clones alone and is incomplete. Counted here are under 200,000 clones, approximately 94% occurring once; the ten biggest clones make up about 9%. This chain uses TRBV27 with TRBJ1-2; maybe TRBD1 (6 bases). The receptor was isolated from an adult in good health. The sample in question was peripheral blood, obtained on day 0 of AZD1222 vaccination. The CDR3 coding sequence is TGTGCCAGCAGTTTCGGGCAGGGGTATGGCTACACCTTC. Amino acid sequence: CASSFGQGYGYTF.